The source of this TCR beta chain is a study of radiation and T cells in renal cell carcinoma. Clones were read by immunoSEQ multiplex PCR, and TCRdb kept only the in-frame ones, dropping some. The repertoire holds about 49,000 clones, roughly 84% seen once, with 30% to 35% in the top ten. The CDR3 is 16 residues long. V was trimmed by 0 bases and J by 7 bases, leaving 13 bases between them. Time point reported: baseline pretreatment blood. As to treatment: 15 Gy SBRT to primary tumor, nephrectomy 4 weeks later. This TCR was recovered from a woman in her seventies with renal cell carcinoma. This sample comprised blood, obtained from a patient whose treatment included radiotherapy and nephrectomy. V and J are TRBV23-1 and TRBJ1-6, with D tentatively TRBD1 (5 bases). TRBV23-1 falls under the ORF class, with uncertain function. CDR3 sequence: CASSQSRGGGNSPLHF. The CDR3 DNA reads TGCGCCAGCAGTCAATCACGGGGCGGAGGGAATTCACCCCTCCACTTT.